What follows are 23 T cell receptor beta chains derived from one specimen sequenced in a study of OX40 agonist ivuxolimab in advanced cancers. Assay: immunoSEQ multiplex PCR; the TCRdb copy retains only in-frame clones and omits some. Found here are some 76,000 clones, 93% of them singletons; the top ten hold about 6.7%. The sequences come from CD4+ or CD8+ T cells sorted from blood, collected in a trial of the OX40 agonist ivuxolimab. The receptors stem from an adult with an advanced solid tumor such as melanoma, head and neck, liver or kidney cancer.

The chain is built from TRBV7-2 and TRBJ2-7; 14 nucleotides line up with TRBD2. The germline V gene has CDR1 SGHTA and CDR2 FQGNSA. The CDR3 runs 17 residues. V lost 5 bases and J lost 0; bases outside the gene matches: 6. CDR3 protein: CASSHGLAGGGSYEQYF. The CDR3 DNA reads TGTGCCAGCAGCCACGGACTAGCGGGGGGTGGCTCCTACGAGCAGTACTTC.

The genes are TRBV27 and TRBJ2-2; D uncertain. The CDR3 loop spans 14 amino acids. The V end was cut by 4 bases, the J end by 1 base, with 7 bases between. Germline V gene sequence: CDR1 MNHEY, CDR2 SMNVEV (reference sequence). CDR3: CASSWFQNTGELFF. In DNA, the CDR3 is TGTGCCAGCAGTTGGTTCCAGAACACCGGGGAGCTGTTTTTT.

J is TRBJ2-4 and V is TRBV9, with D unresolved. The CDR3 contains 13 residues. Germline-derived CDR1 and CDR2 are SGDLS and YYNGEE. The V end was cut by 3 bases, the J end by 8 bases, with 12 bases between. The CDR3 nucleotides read TGTGCCAGCAGCGGCCGGAAGCCTGACATTCAGTACTTC. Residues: CASSGRKPDIQYF.

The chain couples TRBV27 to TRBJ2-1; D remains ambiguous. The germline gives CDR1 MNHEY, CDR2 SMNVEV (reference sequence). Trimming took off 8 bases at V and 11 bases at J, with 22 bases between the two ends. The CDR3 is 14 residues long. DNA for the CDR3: TGTGCCAGCGGGAAGACCGGGTTTGTTTGGAAGCAGTTCTTC. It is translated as CASGKTGFVWKQFF.

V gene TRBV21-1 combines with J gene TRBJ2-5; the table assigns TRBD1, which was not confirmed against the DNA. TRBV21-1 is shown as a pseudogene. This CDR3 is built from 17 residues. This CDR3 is CASSKHLGQGAGETQYF. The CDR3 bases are TGTGCCAGCAGCAAGCACCTTGGACAGGGGGCGGGAGAGACCCAGTACTTC.

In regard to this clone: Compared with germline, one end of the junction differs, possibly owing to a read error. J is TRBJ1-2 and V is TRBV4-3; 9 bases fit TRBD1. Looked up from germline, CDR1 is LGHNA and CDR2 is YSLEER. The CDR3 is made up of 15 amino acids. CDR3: CASSQGRGTGLGYTF. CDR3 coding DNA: TGCGCCAGCAGTCAAGGGCGAGGGACAGGGCTCGGCTACACCTTC.

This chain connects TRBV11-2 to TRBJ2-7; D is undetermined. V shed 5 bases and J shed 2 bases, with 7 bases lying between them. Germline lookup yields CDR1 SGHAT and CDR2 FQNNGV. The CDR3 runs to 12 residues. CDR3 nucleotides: TGTGCCAGCAGCCCATCGACCTACGAGCAGTACTTC. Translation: CASSPSTYEQYF.

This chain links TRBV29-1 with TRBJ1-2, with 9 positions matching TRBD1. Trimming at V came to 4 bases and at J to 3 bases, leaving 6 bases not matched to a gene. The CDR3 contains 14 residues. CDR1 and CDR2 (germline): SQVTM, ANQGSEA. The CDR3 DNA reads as TGCAGCGTTGGCCCCAGGACAGGGGACTATGGCTACACCTTC. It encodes CSVGPRTGDYGYTF.

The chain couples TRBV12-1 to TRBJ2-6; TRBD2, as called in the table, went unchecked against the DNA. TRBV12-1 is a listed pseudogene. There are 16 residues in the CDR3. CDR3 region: CASSFVANSGANVLTF. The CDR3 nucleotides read TGTGCCAGCAGCTTTGTAGCTAATTCTGGGGCCAACGTCCTGACTTTC.

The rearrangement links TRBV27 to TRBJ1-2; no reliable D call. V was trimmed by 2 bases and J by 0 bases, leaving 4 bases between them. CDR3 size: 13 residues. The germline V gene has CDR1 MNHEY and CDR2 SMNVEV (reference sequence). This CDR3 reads CASSLGPNYGYTF. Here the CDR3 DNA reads TGTGCCAGCAGTTTAGGACCTAACTATGGCTACACCTTC.

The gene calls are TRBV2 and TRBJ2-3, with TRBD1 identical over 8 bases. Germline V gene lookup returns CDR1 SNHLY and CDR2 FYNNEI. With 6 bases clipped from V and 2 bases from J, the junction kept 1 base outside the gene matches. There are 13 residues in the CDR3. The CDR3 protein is CASRGQDTDTQYF. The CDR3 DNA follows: TGTGCCAGCAGGGGACAGGACACAGATACGCAGTATTTT.

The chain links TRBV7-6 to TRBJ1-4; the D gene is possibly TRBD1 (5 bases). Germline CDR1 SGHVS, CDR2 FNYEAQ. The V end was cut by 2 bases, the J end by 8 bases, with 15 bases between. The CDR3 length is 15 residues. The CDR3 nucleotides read TGTGCCAGCAGCTTAACAGCCAGGGAGGGGGAAAAACTGTTTTTT. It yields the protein CASSLTAREGEKLFF.

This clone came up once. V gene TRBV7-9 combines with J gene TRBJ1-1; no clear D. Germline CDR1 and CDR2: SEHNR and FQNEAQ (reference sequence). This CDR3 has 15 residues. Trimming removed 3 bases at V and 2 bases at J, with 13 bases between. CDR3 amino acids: CASSFLRALNTEAFF. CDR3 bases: TGTGCCAGCAGCTTTTTGAGAGCGCTAAACACTGAAGCTTTCTTT. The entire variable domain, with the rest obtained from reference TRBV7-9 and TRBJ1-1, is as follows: DTGVSQNPRHKITKRGQNVTFRCDPISEHNRLYWYRQTLGQGPEFLTYFQNEAQLEKSRLLSDRFSAERPKGSFSTLEIQRTEQGDSAMYLCASSFLRALNTEAFFGQGTRLTVV.

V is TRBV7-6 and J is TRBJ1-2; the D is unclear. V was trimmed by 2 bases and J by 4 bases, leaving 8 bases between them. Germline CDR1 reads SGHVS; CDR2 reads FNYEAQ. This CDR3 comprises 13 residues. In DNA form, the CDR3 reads TGTGCCAGCAGCTTATCGGCTGGCTATGGCTACACCTTC. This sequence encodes CASSLSAGYGYTF.

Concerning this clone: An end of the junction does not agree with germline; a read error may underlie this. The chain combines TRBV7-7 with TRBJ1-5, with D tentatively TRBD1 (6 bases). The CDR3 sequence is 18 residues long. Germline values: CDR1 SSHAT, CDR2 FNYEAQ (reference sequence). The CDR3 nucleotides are TGTGCTAGCAGGCCCGGGACACAAAATCTGCGGTGCTGTCAGCCCCAGCATTTT. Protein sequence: CASRPGTQNLRCCQPQHF.

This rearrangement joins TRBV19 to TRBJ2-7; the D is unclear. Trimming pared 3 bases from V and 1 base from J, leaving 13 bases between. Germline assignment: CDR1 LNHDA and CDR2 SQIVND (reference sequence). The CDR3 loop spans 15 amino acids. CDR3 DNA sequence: TGTGCCAGTAGTATGACGTCGGCAGGATCCTACGAGCAGTACTTC. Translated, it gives CASSMTSAGSYEQYF.

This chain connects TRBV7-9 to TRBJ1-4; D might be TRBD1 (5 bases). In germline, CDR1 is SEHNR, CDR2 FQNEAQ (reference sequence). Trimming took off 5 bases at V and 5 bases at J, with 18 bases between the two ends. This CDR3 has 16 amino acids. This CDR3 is CASSKEMTEQNEKLFF. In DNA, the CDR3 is TGTGCCAGCAGCAAAGAGATGACAGAGCAGAATGAAAAACTGTTTTTT.

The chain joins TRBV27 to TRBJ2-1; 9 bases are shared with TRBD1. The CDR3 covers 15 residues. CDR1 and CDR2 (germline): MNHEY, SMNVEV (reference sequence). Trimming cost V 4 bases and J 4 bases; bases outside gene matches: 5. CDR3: CASSSPGQGYNEQFF. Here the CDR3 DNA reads TGTGCCAGCAGTTCCCCGGGACAGGGTTACAATGAGCAGTTCTTC.

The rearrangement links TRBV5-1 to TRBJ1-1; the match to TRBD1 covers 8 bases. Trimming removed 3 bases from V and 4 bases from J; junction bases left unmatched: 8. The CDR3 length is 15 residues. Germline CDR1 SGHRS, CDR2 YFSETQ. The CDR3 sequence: CASSWGTGEATEAFF. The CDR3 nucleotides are TGCGCCAGCAGCTGGGGGACAGGAGAGGCCACTGAAGCTTTCTTT.

The chain's CDR3 is CASLDRGGETQYF. In DNA form, the CDR3 reads TGTGCCAGCCTTGACAGGGGAGGGGAGACCCAGTACTTC. The chain carries TRBV28 and TRBJ2-5, with a weak D call TRBD1 (8 bases). V was trimmed by 8 bases and J by 5 bases, leaving 15 bases between them. The CDR3 loop spans 13 amino acids. CDR1 MDHEN and CDR2 SYDVKM come from the germline V gene.

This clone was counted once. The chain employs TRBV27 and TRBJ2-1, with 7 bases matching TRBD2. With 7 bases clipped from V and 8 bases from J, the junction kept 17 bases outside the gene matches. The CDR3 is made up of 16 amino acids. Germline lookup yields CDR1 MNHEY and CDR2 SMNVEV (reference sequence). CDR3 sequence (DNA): TGTGCCAGCACCCCCTTGCCCCCGGCGGGAGAGGATGAGCAGTTCTTC. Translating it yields CASTPLPPAGEDEQFF.

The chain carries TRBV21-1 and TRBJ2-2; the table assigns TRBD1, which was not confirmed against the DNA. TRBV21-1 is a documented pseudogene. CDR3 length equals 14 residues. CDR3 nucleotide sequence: TGTGCCAGCAGGACAGGGGCCACCAGCGGGGAGCTGTTTTTT. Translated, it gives CASRTGATSGELFF.

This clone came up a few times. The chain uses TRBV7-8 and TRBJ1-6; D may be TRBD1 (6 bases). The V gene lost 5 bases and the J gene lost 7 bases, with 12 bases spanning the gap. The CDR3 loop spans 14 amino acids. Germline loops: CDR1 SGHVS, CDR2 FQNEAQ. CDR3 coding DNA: TGTGCCAGCAGCACGGGACATGGGAATTCACCCCTCCACTTT. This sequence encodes CASSTGHGNSPLHF.